These T cell receptor beta chains were read from a single sample in a study of a mutant IDH1 vaccine in newly diagnosed glioma. Assay used: immunoSEQ multiplex PCR; TCRdb lists only in-frame clones, some missing. The sample includes some 60,000 clones, 70% to 90% of them seen just once. These TCRs' antigens remain unknown. The starting material was PBMCs, obtained from a glioma patient whose treatment included an IDH1 peptide vaccine. These receptors all come from a woman in her forties with glioma. Both conserved end residues are part of each CDR3. The order of the fields is J gene, V gene, D gene, CDR3 protein, CDR3 DNA. The D gene is left open where the match is weak.

j_gene: TRBJ1-5; v_gene: TRBV7-2; d_gene: -; CDR3aa: CASSLAGPPNNQPQHF; CDR3nt: TGTGCCAGCAGCTTAGCGGGACCTCCAAACAATCAGCCCCAGCATTTT
j_gene: TRBJ1-1; v_gene: TRBV10-1; d_gene: TRBD1; CDR3aa: CASSAGQGVGGTEAFF; CDR3nt: TGCGCCAGCAGCGCGGGACAGGGGGTCGGAGGTACTGAAGCTTTCTTT
j_gene: TRBJ2-3; v_gene: TRBV11-3; d_gene: TRBD2; CDR3aa: CASSLEGGNTDTQYF; CDR3nt: TGTGCCAGCAGCTTAGAGGGAGGGAACACAGATACGCAGTATTTT
j_gene: TRBJ1-5; v_gene: TRBV19; d_gene: -; CDR3aa: CASNAGRAGNQPQHF; CDR3nt: TGTGCCAGTAACGCGGGGCGCGCGGGCAATCAGCCCCAGCATTTT
j_gene: TRBJ1-1; v_gene: TRBV27; d_gene: -; CDR3aa: CASRGVTVNTEAFF; CDR3nt: TGTGCCAGCAGGGGGGTGACAGTGAACACTGAAGCTTTCTTT
j_gene: TRBJ2-7; v_gene: TRBV7-8; d_gene: TRBD2; CDR3aa: CASSTRTSGGGEQYF; CDR3nt: TGTGCCAGCAGCACGCGGACTAGCGGGGGGGGCGAGCAGTACTTC
j_gene: TRBJ1-2; v_gene: TRBV15; d_gene: -; CDR3aa: CATSRVAVTTGYTF; CDR3nt: TGTGCCACCAGCAGAGTTGCGGTTACAACGGGCTACACCTTC
j_gene: TRBJ2-5; v_gene: TRBV15; d_gene: -; CDR3aa: CATSLTRGTQYF; CDR3nt: TGTGCCACCAGCTTGACCCGGGGGACCCAGTACTTC
j_gene: TRBJ1-1; v_gene: TRBV7-9; d_gene: -; CDR3aa: CASSSSGKVNTEAFF; CDR3nt: TGTGCCAGCAGCTCATCAGGAAAAGTGAACACTGAAGCTTTCTTT
j_gene: TRBJ2-7; v_gene: TRBV29-1; d_gene: TRBD2; CDR3aa: CSVELAGGRYEQYF; CDR3nt: TGCAGCGTTGAACTAGCGGGGGGGAGGTACGAGCAGTACTTC
j_gene: TRBJ2-1; v_gene: TRBV9; d_gene: -; CDR3aa: CASSVTPSPYNEQFF; CDR3nt: TGTGCCAGCAGCGTAACCCCTTCCCCCTACAATGAGCAGTTCTTC